The clone carrying this T cell receptor beta chain has only a few counts. Its antigen is as yet unknown. CDR3 size: 13 residues. Per germline, CDR1 GTSNPN and CDR2 SVGIG (reference sequence). V lost 5 bases to trimming and J lost 0 bases, with 8 bases between them. This entry is derived from a study of T cell repertoires in cytomegalovirus infection. TCRdb used MiXCR to reprocess the reads, holding one entry per CDR3 protein. This table holds around 450,000 distinct CDR3 sequences, 30% to 40% found once. General study points: CMV-specific TCR beta clonotypes restricted by HLA-C were the ones dominating the ex vivo response.

This clonotype was obtained from a human donor in good health (CMV status not recorded). Some clones in this sample may be carry-over from other donors' samples. The sample was PBMCs. V usage is TRBV30 and J usage is TRBJ2-4; D ambiguous. The CDR3 DNA follows: TGTGCCTGGGGGAAAATAGCCAAAAACATTCAGTACTTC. Protein: CAWGKIAKNIQYF. Supplemented by reference TRBV30 and TRBJ2-4, the full variable domain reads SQTIHQWPATLVQPVGSPLSLECTVEGTSNPNLYWYRQAAGRGLQLLFYSVGIGQISSEVPQNLSASRPQDRQFILSSKKLLLSDSGFYLCAWGKIAKNIQYFGAGTRLSVL.